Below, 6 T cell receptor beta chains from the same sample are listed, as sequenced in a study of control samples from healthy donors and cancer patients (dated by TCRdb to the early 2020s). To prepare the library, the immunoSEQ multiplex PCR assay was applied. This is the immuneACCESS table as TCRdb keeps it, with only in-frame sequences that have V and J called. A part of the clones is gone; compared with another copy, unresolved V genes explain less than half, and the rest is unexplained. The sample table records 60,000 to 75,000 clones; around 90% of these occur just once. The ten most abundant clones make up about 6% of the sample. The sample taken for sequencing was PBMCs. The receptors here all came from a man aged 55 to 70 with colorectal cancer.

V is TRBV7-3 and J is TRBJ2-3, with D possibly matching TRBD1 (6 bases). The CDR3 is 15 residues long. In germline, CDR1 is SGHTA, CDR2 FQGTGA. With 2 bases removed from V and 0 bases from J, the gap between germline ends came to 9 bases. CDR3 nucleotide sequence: TGTGCCAGCAGCTTAGACAGGAGAAGCACAGATACGCAGTATTTT. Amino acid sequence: CASSLDRRSTDTQYF.

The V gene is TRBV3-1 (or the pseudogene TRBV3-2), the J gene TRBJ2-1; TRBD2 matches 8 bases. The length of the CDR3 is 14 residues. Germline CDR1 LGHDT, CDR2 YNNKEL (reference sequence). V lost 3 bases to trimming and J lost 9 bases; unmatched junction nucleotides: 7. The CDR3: CASSQGLAGVEQFF. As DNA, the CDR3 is TGTGCCAGCAGCCAGGGGCTAGCGGGCGTTGAGCAGTTCTTC.

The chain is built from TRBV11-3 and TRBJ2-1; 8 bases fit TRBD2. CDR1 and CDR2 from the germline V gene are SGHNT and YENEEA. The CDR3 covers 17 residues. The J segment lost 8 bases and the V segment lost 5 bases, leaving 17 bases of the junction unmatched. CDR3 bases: TGTGCCAGCAGCCCGAGGACTAGCCTTAATAGTATCGATGAGCAGTTCTTC. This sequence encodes CASSPRTSLNSIDEQFF.

The CDR3 region is CASSQKGWRTDTQYF. As DNA, the CDR3 is TGTGCCAGCAGCCAAAAGGGTTGGCGCACAGATACGCAGTATTTT. This chain links TRBV3-1 (or the pseudogene TRBV3-2) with TRBJ2-3; the D is unclear. V lost 2 bases, J lost 1 base, and 10 bases lay in between. CDR3 length: 15 residues. CDR1 and CDR2 from the germline V gene are LGHDT and YNNKEL (reference sequence).

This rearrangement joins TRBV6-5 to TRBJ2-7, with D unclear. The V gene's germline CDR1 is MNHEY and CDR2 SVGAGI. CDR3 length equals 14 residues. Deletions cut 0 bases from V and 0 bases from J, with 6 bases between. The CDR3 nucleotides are TGTGCCAGCAGTTACTCGTTCAGCTCCTACGAGCAGTACTTC. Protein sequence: CASSYSFSSYEQYF.

CDR3 DNA sequence: TGTGCCAGCAGTTTCCCGGACAGGGGCTACGAGCAGTACTTC. This sequence encodes CASSFPDRGYEQYF. The chain employs TRBV27 and TRBJ2-7, with TRBD1 matching over 9 bases. CDR3 length: 14 residues. Germline-derived CDR1 and CDR2 are MNHEY and SMNVEV (reference sequence). V gave up 3 bases and J gave up 3 bases; unmatched junction bases: 3.